This TCR beta chain was captured by sequencing in a study of blood T cell repertoires in COVID-19. Study at large: Donors in the United States, Italy and Spain gave samples during acute or convalescent COVID-19. The analysed material was cDNA or gDNA that came from T cells, B-cell-depleted T cells, or PBMCs.

The CDR3 has 14 residues. CDR1 is SGHKS and CDR2 is YYEKEE in the germline V gene (reference sequence). V trimming: 0 bases; J trimming: 2 bases; junction bases outside the gene matches: 1. Methods used by the authors: For nucleated cells, counts were estimated from reference gene primer amplification. Assay used: immunoSEQ multiplex PCR; TCRdb lists only in-frame clones, some missing. V and J calls plus clone size are reproduced from that table; the DNA served to infer D and trimming. This sample has under 250,000 clones, with approximately 82% found just once. This chain uses TRBV5-5 with TRBJ2-7; TRBD2 matches 8 bases. The sample was peripheral blood. This sequence originates from a man in his fifties with active or convalescent COVID-19. The CDR3 bases are TGTGCCAGCAGCTTGGGCGGGGGGACCTACGAGCAGTACTTC. The encoded protein is CASSLGGGTYEQYF.